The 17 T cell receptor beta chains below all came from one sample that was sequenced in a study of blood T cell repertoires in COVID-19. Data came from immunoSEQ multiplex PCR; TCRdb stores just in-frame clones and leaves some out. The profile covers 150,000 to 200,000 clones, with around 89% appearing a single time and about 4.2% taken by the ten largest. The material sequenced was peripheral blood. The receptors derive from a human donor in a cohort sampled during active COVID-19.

The CDR3 region has the DNA TGTGCCAGCAGTGCTCCAGAACAGGGTTCGGTAGAAGAGACCCAGTACTTC. Amino acids: CASSAPEQGSVEETQYF. The chain recombines TRBV9 with TRBJ2-5, with D possibly matching TRBD1 (6 bases). Looked up from germline, CDR1 is SGDLS and CDR2 is YYNGEE. Trimming removed 5 bases from V and 3 bases from J, with 23 bases in between. The CDR3 has 17 amino acids.

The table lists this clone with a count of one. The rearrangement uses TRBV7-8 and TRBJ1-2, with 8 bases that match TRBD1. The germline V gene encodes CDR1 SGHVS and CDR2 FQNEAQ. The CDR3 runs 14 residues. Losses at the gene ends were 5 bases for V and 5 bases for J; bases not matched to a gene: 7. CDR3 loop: CASSSQTGGYGYTF. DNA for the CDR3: TGTGCCAGCAGCAGTCAAACAGGGGGGTATGGCTACACCTTC.

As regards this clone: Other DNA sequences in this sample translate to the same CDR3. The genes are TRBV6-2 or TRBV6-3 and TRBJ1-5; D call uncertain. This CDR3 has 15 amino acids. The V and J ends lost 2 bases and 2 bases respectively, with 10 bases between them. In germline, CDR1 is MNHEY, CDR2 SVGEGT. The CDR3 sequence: CASSYPGLGNQPQHF. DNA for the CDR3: TGTGCCAGCAGTTACCCAGGACTCGGCAATCAGCCCCAGCATTTT.

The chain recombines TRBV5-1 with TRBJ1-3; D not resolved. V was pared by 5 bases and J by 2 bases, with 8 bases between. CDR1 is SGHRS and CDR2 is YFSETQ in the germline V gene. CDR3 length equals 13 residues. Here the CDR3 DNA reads TGCGCCAGCAGTCCAAAAACTGGAAACACCATATATTTT. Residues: CASSPKTGNTIYF.

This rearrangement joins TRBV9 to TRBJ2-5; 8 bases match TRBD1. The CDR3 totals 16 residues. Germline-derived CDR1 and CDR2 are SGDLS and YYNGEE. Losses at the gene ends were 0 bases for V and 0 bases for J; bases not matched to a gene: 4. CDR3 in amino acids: CASSVAAGQDQETQYF. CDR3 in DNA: TGTGCCAGCAGCGTAGCCGCGGGACAGGACCAAGAGACCCAGTACTTC.

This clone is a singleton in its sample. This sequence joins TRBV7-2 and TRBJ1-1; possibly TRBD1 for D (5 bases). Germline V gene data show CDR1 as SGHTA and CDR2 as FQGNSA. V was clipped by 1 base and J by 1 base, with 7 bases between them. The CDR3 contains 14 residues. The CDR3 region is CASSLVGGNTEAFF. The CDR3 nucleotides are TGTGCCAGCAGCTTAGTCGGGGGGAACACTGAAGCTTTCTTT.

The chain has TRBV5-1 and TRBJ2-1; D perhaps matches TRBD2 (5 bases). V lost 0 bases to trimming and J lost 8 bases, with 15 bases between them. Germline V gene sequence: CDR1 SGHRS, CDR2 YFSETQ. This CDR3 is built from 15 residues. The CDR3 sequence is CASSLGPGNNHEQFF. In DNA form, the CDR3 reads TGCGCCAGCAGCTTGGGACCGGGAAACAACCATGAGCAGTTCTTC.

The CDR3 loop reads CASSSRGQGSYGYTF. CDR3 DNA sequence: TGTGCCAGCAGTTCCAGGGGACAGGGGAGCTATGGCTACACCTTC. V usage is TRBV6-5 and J usage is TRBJ1-2; the match to TRBD1 covers 10 bases. This CDR3 spans 15 amino acids. V lost 4 bases to trimming and J lost 4 bases; unmatched junction nucleotides: 6. The V gene's germline CDR1 is MNHEY and CDR2 SVGAGI.

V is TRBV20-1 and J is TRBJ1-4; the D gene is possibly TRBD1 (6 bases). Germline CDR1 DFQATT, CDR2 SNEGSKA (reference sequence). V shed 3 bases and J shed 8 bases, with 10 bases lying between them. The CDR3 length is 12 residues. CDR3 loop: CSASSGGEKLFF. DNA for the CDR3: TGCAGTGCTAGTTCGGGGGGCGAAAAACTGTTTTTT.

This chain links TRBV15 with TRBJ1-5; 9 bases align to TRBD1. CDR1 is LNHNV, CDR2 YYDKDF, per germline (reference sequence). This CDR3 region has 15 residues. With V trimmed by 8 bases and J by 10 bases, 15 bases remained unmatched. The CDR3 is CATYGDRARRRPQHF. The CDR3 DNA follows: TGTGCCACCTATGGGGACAGGGCCCGCCGACGCCCCCAGCATTTT.

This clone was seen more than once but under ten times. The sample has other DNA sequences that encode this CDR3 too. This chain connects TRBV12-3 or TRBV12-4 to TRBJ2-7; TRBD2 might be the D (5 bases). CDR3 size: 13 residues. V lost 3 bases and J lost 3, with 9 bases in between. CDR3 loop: CASSFRGSYEQYF. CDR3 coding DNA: TGTGCCAGCAGTTTTAGAGGGAGCTACGAGCAGTACTTC.

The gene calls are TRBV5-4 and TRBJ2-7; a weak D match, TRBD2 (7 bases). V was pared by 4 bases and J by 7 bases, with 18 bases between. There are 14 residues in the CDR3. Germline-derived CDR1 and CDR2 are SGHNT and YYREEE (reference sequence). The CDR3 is CASSRVGGAGEQYF. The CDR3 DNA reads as TGTGCCAGCAGCCGTGTGGGGGGGGCGGGAGAGCAGTACTTC.

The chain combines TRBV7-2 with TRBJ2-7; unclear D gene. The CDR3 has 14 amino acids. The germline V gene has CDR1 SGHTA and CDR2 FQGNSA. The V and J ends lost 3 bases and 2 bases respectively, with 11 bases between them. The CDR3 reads CASSLVLGAYEQYF. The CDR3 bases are TGTGCCAGCAGCTTGGTCCTAGGTGCCTACGAGCAGTACTTC.

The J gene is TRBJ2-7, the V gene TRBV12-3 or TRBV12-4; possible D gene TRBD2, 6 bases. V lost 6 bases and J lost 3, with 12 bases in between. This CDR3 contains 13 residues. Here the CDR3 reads CASSRTGLYEQYF. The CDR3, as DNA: TGTGCCAGCAGCCGAACGGGACTCTACGAGCAGTACTTC.

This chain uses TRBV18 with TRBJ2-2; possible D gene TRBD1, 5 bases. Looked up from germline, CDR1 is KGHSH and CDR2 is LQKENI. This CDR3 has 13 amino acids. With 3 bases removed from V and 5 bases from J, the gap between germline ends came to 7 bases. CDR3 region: CASSPSGTGELFF. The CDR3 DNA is TGTGCCAGCTCACCCTCAGGGACCGGGGAGCTGTTTTTT.

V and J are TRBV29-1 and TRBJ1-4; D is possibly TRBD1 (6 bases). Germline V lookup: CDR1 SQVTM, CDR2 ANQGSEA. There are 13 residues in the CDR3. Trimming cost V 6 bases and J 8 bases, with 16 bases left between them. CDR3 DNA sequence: TGCAGCGTCGGCCACAGGGATAGCGAAAAACTGTTTTTT. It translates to CSVGHRDSEKLFF.

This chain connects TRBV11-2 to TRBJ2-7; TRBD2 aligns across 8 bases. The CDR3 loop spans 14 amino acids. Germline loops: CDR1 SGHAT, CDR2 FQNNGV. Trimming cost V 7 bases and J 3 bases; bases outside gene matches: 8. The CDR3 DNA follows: TGTGCCAGCAACCCTAGCGGGTTCTTCTACGAGCAGTACTTC. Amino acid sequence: CASNPSGFFYEQYF.